This TCR beta chain was observed in a study of blood T cell repertoires in COVID-19. About the study: Collection of acute and convalescent COVID-19 samples took place in the United States, Italy and Spain. The analysed material was cDNA or gDNA that came from T cells, B-cell-depleted T cells, or PBMCs.

CDR1 and CDR2 (germline): SGHRS, YFSETQ. The V and J ends lost 9 bases and 4 bases respectively, with 23 bases between them. The CDR3 runs to 15 residues. Per the original methods: Amplification with reference gene primers provided the estimates of nucleated cell counts. Sequencing was performed with immunoSEQ multiplex PCR; in TCRdb, only in-frame clones are kept and a portion is missing. Clone size and V and J calls were adopted from that table, with D and trimming inferred from the DNA. This table holds around 72,000 clones, over 70% found once. The sequence came from a man aged 45-65 years with active COVID-19. Input material: peripheral blood. This chain links TRBV5-1 with TRBJ2-7; D may be TRBD1 (6 bases). The DNA for the CDR3 is TGCGCCAAAAAGCCCCAGGGGACCGAAAGTTACGAGCAGTACTTC. This encodes CAKKPQGTESYEQYF.